These 32 T cell receptor beta chains share one sample of origin, sequenced in a study of T cells in Graves' hyperthyroidism and ophthalmopathy. Template material for amplifying TCR beta CDR3 regions consisted of RNA transcripts. Initially, a first-round RT-PCR of the TCR CDR3 employed the HTBI primer set. TCRdb called the multiplex PCR reads again in MiXCR, with one record for every CDR3 protein. The sample lists some 800,000 distinct CDR3 sequences, more than 30% occurring once. The sample was blood. These TCRs come from a young man with Graves' hyperthyroidism.

This chain links TRBV7-9 with TRBJ2-2; 12 bases fit TRBD2. V gave up 11 bases and J gave up 7 bases; unmatched junction bases: 17. Germline CDR1 is SEHNR and CDR2 is FQNEAQ (reference sequence). The CDR3 extends over 17 amino acids. CDR3 in DNA: TGTGCCTGGAGTGTAGGGACTAGCGGGTTTCGGATCGGGGAGCTGTTTTTT. Its translation: CAWSVGTSGFRIGELFF.

The V call is TRBV12-3 or TRBV12-4, the J call TRBJ2-5; maybe TRBD1 (6 bases). The V and J ends lost 8 bases and 0 bases respectively, with 16 bases between them. The CDR3 has 15 amino acids. DNA for the CDR3: TGTGCCAGCTCTTTCCCCGGACAGAACCAAGAGACCCAGTACTTC. Encoded protein: CASSFPGQNQETQYF.

This clonotype was picked up one time. With a much larger clone just one base away, this may be a read error. This sequence joins TRBV9 and TRBJ2-7, with 10 bases lining up with TRBD2. CDR1 is SGDLS, CDR2 YYNGEE, per germline. This CDR3 region has 15 residues. The V and J ends lost 0 bases and 2 bases, in that order; junction bases with no gene match: 2. The CDR3 loop reads CASSVGGLAAYEQYF. Written as DNA, the CDR3 is TGTGCCAGCAGCGTAGGTGGACTAGCGGCCTACGAGCAGTACTTC.

The sample holds a few counts of this clonotype. This rearrangement joins TRBV9 to TRBJ1-3; tentative D call: TRBD1 (6 bases). Germline CDR1 and CDR2: SGDLS and YYNGEE. Trimming took off 0 bases at V and 4 bases at J, with 11 bases between the two ends. The CDR3 has 15 residues. The CDR3 sequence is CASSVETGPGNTIYF. The CDR3 DNA sequence: TGTGCCAGCAGCGTAGAAACAGGGCCGGGAAACACCATATATTTT.

This clonotype was counted only a few times. The chain combines TRBV11-1 with TRBJ2-5; 7 nucleotides agree with TRBD1. The ends lost 7 bases at V and 5 bases at J; junction bases unmatched: 10. The CDR3 contains 14 residues. From germline, CDR1 is SGHAT and CDR2 FQDESV (reference sequence). CDR3 residues: CASTSRQGVETQYF. CDR3 coding DNA: TGTGCCAGCACCTCCAGACAGGGAGTGGAGACCCAGTACTTC.

Concerning this clonotype: This sequence may be a read error, since a much larger clone differs from it by one base. CDR3 coding DNA: TGTGCCAAGACGGACCCCCAGGGGATCCAGTACTTC. Its protein product is CAKTDPQGIQYF. The chain has TRBV2 and TRBJ2-5, with D perhaps TRBD1 (6 bases). The germline V and J ends were trimmed by 10 bases and 10 bases, with 19 bases remaining between them. This CDR3 has 12 amino acids. Germline assignment: CDR1 SNHLY and CDR2 FYNNEI.

This clonotype appeared many times. The chain links TRBV7-9 to TRBJ1-5, with D unclear. Trimming took off 6 bases at V and 5 bases at J, with 14 bases between the two ends. Per the germline V gene, CDR1 is SEHNR and CDR2 is FQNEAQ (reference sequence). The length of the CDR3 is 14 residues. CDR3: CASRPEGMDQPQHF. The DNA for the CDR3 is TGTGCCAGCAGGCCCGAAGGTATGGATCAGCCCCAGCATTTT.

This chain uses TRBV3-2 with TRBJ2-5; the table's D call, TRBD2, has no DNA check behind it. TRBV3-2 is tagged as a pseudogene. This CDR3 is built from 15 residues. CDR3 sequence: CASSQDRRERETQYF. The CDR3, as DNA: TGTGCCAGCAGCCAAGATCGGCGGGAGCGAGAGACCCAGTACTTC.

This clonotype was detected many times. J is TRBJ2-7 and V is TRBV25-1; no clear D gene. The ends were cut back, 5 bases at V and 2 bases at J, with 13 bases in the middle. The V gene's germline CDR1 is MGHDK and CDR2 SYGVNS. The length of the CDR3 is 14 residues. In nucleotides, the CDR3 is TGTGCCAGCAGTAAATTGGAGCTTACCTACGAGCAGTACTTC. Protein: CASSKLELTYEQYF.

This sequence joins TRBV7-8 and TRBJ1-5; D might be TRBD1 (5 bases). The CDR3 length is 14 residues. The V gene lost 4 bases and the J gene lost 7 bases, with 14 bases spanning the gap. Germline V gene data show CDR1 as SGHVS and CDR2 as FQNEAQ. CDR3 residues: CASSSSGTDQPQHF. DNA of the CDR3: TGTGCCAGCAGCTCTAGCGGGACCGACCAGCCCCAGCATTTT.

The DNA for the CDR3 is TGTGCCAGCAGCTTGGTTCCAGGGGGAGCTGAAGCTTTCTTT. It yields the protein CASSLVPGGAEAFF. The rearrangement joins TRBV5-6 to TRBJ1-1; 7 nucleotides align to TRBD1. The CDR3 runs to 14 residues. The V and J ends lost 0 bases and 6 bases, in that order; junction bases with no gene match: 5. Germline V gives CDR1 SGHDT, CDR2 YYEEEE. The whole variable domain, remainder taken from reference TRBV5-6 and TRBJ1-1, is DAGVTQSPTHLIKTRGQQVTLRCSPKSGHDTVSWYQQALGQGPQFIFQYYEEEERQRGNFPDRFSGHQFPNYSSELNVNALLLGDSALYLCASSLVPGGAEAFFGQGTRLTVV.

The genes are TRBV12-3 or TRBV12-4 and TRBJ2-5; D is tentatively TRBD1 or TRBD2 (5 bases each). The CDR3 covers 11 residues. The V gene lost 6 bases and the J gene lost 10 bases, with 12 bases spanning the gap. The CDR3 DNA reads TGTGCCAGCAGCCTTGGTGGGGGCCAGTACTTC. Residues: CASSLGGGQYF.

V is TRBV29-1 and J is TRBJ1-1; possibly TRBD1 for D (6 bases). Germline CDR1 SQVTM, CDR2 ANQGSEA. The CDR3 length is 10 residues. Here the CDR3 reads CSVGQPEAFF. As DNA, the CDR3 is TGCAGTGTCGGACAGCCCGAGGCTTTCTTT.

The sample holds a few counts of this clonotype. The rearrangement joins TRBV5-5 to TRBJ1-1; 9 bases match TRBD1. The trim removed 6 bases at V and 2 bases at J, leaving 5 bases unmatched. The CDR3 loop spans 14 amino acids. CDR1 and CDR2 from the germline V gene are SGHKS and YYEKEE (reference sequence). Here the CDR3 DNA reads TGTGCCAGCACCCTGGACAGGGGAAACACTGAAGCTTTCTTT. It is translated as CASTLDRGNTEAFF.

The chain carries TRBV5-1 and TRBJ1-1; D uncertain. V was pared by 3 bases and J by 6 bases, with 18 bases between. CDR1 is SGHRS and CDR2 is YFSETQ in the germline V gene. The CDR3 totals 15 residues. DNA of the CDR3: TGCGCCAGCAGCTCACCCCTCCTAGGTTCGGCTGAAGCTTTCTTT. This encodes CASSSPLLGSAEAFF. Full variable domain (missing parts from reference TRBV5-1 and TRBJ1-1): KAGVTQTPRYLIKTRGQQVTLSCSPISGHRSVSWYQQTPGQGLQFLFEYFSETQRNKGNFPGRFSGRQFSNSRSEMNVSTLELGDSALYLCASSSPLLGSAEAFFGQGTRLTVV.

The chain joins TRBV14 to TRBJ2-2, with TRBD2 as a possible D gene (6 bases). Germline lookup yields CDR1 SGHDN and CDR2 FVKESK. V lost 0 bases, J lost 5 bases, and 10 bases lay in between. The CDR3 is 15 residues long. The CDR3 region has the DNA TGTGCCAGCAGCCAAGAATTCGGGGGTACCGGGGAGCTGTTTTTT. Its translation: CASSQEFGGTGELFF.

The chain combines TRBV6-1 with TRBJ1-2, with D possibly TRBD1 on 5 matching bases. V gave up 6 bases and J gave up 7 bases, with 18 bases separating them. Germline lookup yields CDR1 MNHNS and CDR2 SASEGT. CDR3 length equals 14 residues. CDR3 in amino acids: CASSGPTGDGGYTF. Written as DNA, the CDR3 is TGTGCCAGCAGCGGCCCCACGGGGGACGGTGGCTACACCTTC.

The chain uses TRBV10-3 and TRBJ1-6; D may be TRBD1 (5 bases). CDR3 size: 14 residues. V lost 0 bases and J lost 10, with 10 bases in between. Germline CDR1 is ENHRY and CDR2 is SYGVKD. CDR3 region: CAISESAGWSPLHF. In DNA form, the CDR3 reads TGTGCCATCAGTGAGTCTGCAGGGTGGTCACCCCTCCACTTT.

The chain has TRBV9 and TRBJ1-2; D might be TRBD1 (5 bases). The germline V gene has CDR1 SGDLS and CDR2 YYNGEE. This CDR3 comprises 14 residues. V was clipped by 4 bases and J by 2 bases, with 12 bases between them. The CDR3 bases are TGTGCCAGCAGCCTATCGACAGCGAACTATGGCTACACCTTC. It yields the protein CASSLSTANYGYTF.

This clonotype was seen many times. This chain uses TRBV11-1 with TRBJ2-5, with D unresolved. CDR3 length equals 13 residues. Germline CDR1 and CDR2: SGHAT and FQDESV (reference sequence). V shed 1 base and J shed 5 bases, with 8 bases lying between them. The CDR3 sequence is CASSLEVQETQYF. The CDR3 bases are TGTGCCAGCAGCTTAGAGGTTCAGGAGACCCAGTACTTC.

As regards this clonotype: Just one base apart from a much larger clone, this may be a read error. The chain joins TRBV7-3 to TRBJ2-7; 7 nucleotides align to TRBD2. Germline CDR1 and CDR2: SGHTA and FQGTGA. The CDR3 sequence is 14 residues long. The J segment lost 2 bases and the V segment lost 5 bases, leaving 6 bases of the junction unmatched. The CDR3 here is CASSQGGSTYEQYF. The CDR3 DNA reads as TGTGCCAGCAGCCAGGGCGGGAGCACCTACGAGCAGTACTTC.

The chain uses TRBV4-1 and TRBJ2-2; D could derive from TRBD1 or TRBD2 (5 bases each). Germline V gives CDR1 MGHRA, CDR2 YSYEKL. V lost 6 bases to trimming and J lost 1 base, with 9 bases between them. This CDR3 has 14 residues. CDR3 sequence: CASRSGQNTGELFF. The CDR3, as DNA: TGCGCCAGCAGAAGCGGACAGAACACCGGGGAGCTGTTTTTT.

The sample holds one count of this clonotype. This is likely a read error, given that the CDR3 carries no conserved phenylalanine or tryptophan at its end. CDR3 DNA sequence: TGTGCCAGCAGTTTATGGGAGCAGCCCCAGCATTTG. Its translation: CASSLWEQPQHL. The rearrangement links TRBV12-3 or TRBV12-4 to TRBJ1-5, with D uncertain. CDR3 length: 12 residues. The V gene lost 2 bases and the J gene lost 7 bases, with 6 bases spanning the gap.

This clonotype has only one observation. The CDR3 here is CASSSQRGGSSYEQYF. CDR3 coding DNA: TGTGCCAGCAGCTCACAGCGGGGGGGGAGCTCCTACGAGCAGTACTTC. V and J are TRBV7-9 and TRBJ2-7; 10 bases map to TRBD2. The length of the CDR3 is 16 residues. In germline, CDR1 is SEHNR, CDR2 FQNEAQ (reference sequence). The V gene end was trimmed by 4 bases and the J gene end by 0 bases; junction bases not matched to a gene: 6.

This clonotype was recorded a few times. This rearrangement joins TRBV20-1 to TRBJ2-7, with 7 nucleotides matching TRBD1. Germline assignment: CDR1 DFQATT and CDR2 SNEGSKA (reference sequence). V was clipped by 0 bases and J by 6 bases; unmatched bases: 11. The CDR3 is 15 amino acids. The CDR3 region is CSARDLRTGRVEQYF. Written as DNA, the CDR3 is TGCAGTGCTAGAGATCTAAGGACAGGCAGGGTCGAGCAGTACTTC.

This chain uses TRBV5-2 with TRBJ1-4. TRBV5-2 is marked as a pseudogene. CDR3 size: 15 residues. CDR3: CASNPMKATNEKLFF. In nucleotides, the CDR3 is TGTGCCAGCAACCCGATGAAAGCAACTAATGAAAAACTGTTTTTT.

The J gene is TRBJ1-1, the V gene TRBV6-1; maybe TRBD1 (5 bases). Germline-derived CDR1 and CDR2 are MNHNS and SASEGT. Trimming pared 10 bases from V and 0 bases from J, leaving 18 bases between. The CDR3 loop spans 15 amino acids. The CDR3 DNA sequence: TGTGCCACCCACCATACCGGGACCATGAACACTGAAGCTTTCTTT. Its protein is CATHHTGTMNTEAFF.

This clonotype was seen ten or more times. The rearrangement uses TRBV19 and TRBJ1-1; D is unresolved. This CDR3 comprises 12 residues. Between the trimmed V and J ends, which lost 4 bases and 1 base, there was a span of 4 bases. The germline V gene encodes CDR1 LNHDA and CDR2 SQIVND (reference sequence). The CDR3 here is CASSTKNTEAFF. The CDR3 coding sequence is TGTGCCAGTAGTACCAAGAACACTGAAGCTTTCTTT.

This clonotype was counted between two and nine times. The genes are TRBV7-2 and TRBJ2-2; 9 positions match TRBD2. Germline V gene sequence: CDR1 SGHTA, CDR2 FQGNSA. The CDR3 has 17 residues. V lost 7 bases and J lost 0; bases outside the gene matches: 9. CDR3 region: CASTRRLAGSNTGELFF. As DNA, the CDR3 is TGTGCCAGCACCCGGAGGCTAGCGGGGTCGAACACCGGGGAGCTGTTTTTT.

In the case of this clonotype: One junction end disagrees with the germline gene, perhaps due to a read error. The V and J genes are TRBV7-6 and TRBJ1-1; D is perhaps TRBD1 (6 bases). Germline assignment: CDR1 SGHVS and CDR2 FNYEAQ. This CDR3 is 11 amino acids long. The CDR3 here is CASSLGGEGFF. CDR3 bases: TGTGCCAGCAGTTTAGGGGGGGAAGGTTTCTTT.

This clonotype was recorded many times. The gene calls are TRBV2 and TRBJ1-5, with a weak D call TRBD1 (6 bases). The germline gives CDR1 SNHLY, CDR2 FYNNEI. Trimming took off 6 bases at V and 3 bases at J, with 18 bases between the two ends. There are 16 residues in the CDR3. The CDR3 nucleotides are TGTGCCAGCAGCCCCCTGAAGGACAGCTACAATCAGCCCCAGCATTTT. This translates into CASSPLKDSYNQPQHF.

CDR3 bases: TGCAGTGCTCCCGCCCGATATAGCAATCAGCCCCAGTACTTC. Its translation: CSAPARYSNQPQYF. J is TRBJ2-5 and V is TRBV20-1; D is ambiguous. V gave up 5 bases and J gave up 9 bases, with 22 bases separating them. CDR1 is DFQATT, CDR2 SNEGSKA, per germline (reference sequence). The CDR3 runs to 14 residues.